These T cell receptor beta chains were read from a single sample in a study of OX40 agonist ivuxolimab in advanced cancers. Clones were read by immunoSEQ multiplex PCR, and TCRdb kept only the in-frame ones, dropping some. The sample holds tens of thousands of clones, around 88% seen once. The source material was CD4+ or CD8+ T cells sorted from blood, sampled in a trial of the OX40 agonist ivuxolimab. All receptors derive from an adult with an advanced solid tumor such as melanoma, head and neck, liver or kidney cancer. CDR3s include the opening cysteine and the closing phenylalanine or tryptophan. D genes are given only for firm matches. Not all rows give a size; the values are once, few, many and, for expanded clones, a class.

11	NA	NA	TRBV29-1	TRBJ1-4	CSVASGEKLFF	TGCAGCGTCGCCTCGGGGGAAAAACTGTTTTTT
13	NA	few	TRBV10-1	TRBJ1-1	CARWTALNTEAFF	TGCGCCAGATGGACAGCTCTGAACACTGAAGCTTTCTTT
12	NA	NA	TRBV2	TRBJ1-1	CATLREYTEAFF	TGTGCCACTCTCAGGGAGTACACTGAAGCTTTCTTT
19	NA	NA	TRBV5-1	TRBJ1-6	CASSLYPIGARSYNSPLHF	TGCGCCAGCAGCTTGTACCCCATAGGGGCCCGCTCCTATAATTCACCCCTCCACTTT
20	NA	NA	TRBV12-2	TRBJ1-4	CASRLEGEDRGRRGNEKLFF	TGTGCAAGTCGCTTAGAGGGAGAGGACAGGGGGCGCAGAGGTAATGAAAAACTGTTTTTT
15	NA	once	TRBV29-1	TRBJ2-1	CSVEGPTSWDNEQFF	TGCAGCGTTGAGGGCCCGACTAGTTGGGACAATGAGCAGTTCTTC
12	NA	NA	TRBV6-1	TRBJ2-7	CASSYQGGEQYF	TGTGCCAGCAGCTACCAGGGGGGCGAGCAGTACTTC
14	NA	NA	TRBV5-1	TRBJ1-1	CASSPQGMNTEAFF	TGCGCCAGCAGCCCTCAGGGGATGAACACTGAAGCTTTCTTT
16	TRBD2	NA	TRBV9	TRBJ2-2	CASSVGTSGGTGELFF	TGTGCCAGCAGCGTAGGGACTAGCGGGGGCACCGGGGAGCTGTTTTTT
14	NA	NA	TRBV29-1	TRBJ1-1	CSVVWTAMNTEAFF	TGCAGCGTCGTATGGACAGCTATGAACACTGAAGCTTTCTTT
16	TRBD2	NA	TRBV9	TRBJ2-3	CASSLRLAGSTDTQYF	TGTGCCAGCAGCCTTCGACTAGCGGGGAGCACAGATACGCAGTATTTT
16	TRBD2	NA	TRBV4-1	TRBJ2-3	CASSQEGGLAGTQVYF	TGCGCCAGCAGCCAAGAAGGGGGTCTAGCGGGAACTCAGGTGTATTTT
16	TRBD2	NA	TRBV5-6	TRBJ2-1	CASSLRSGRAFDEQFF	TGTGCCAGCAGCTTGCGTAGCGGGAGGGCCTTCGATGAGCAGTTCTTC
13	TRBD1	NA	TRBV7-6	TRBJ1-6	CASSPTGDSPLHF	TGTGCCAGCAGCCCCACAGGGGATTCACCCCTCCACTTT
13	NA	NA	TRBV5-1	TRBJ1-2	CASSLAGANGYTF	TGCGCCAGCAGCTTGGCGGGTGCAAATGGCTACACCTTC
16	TRBD1	NA	TRBV7-2	TRBJ2-3	CASSLMQGASTDTQYF	TGTGCCAGCAGCTTGATGCAGGGGGCGAGCACAGATACGCAGTATTTT
16	NA	once	TRBV13	TRBJ1-1	CASTLLQALVYTEAFF	TGTGCCAGCACCCTATTACAGGCCCTGGTTTATACTGAAGCTTTCTTT
17	TRBD1	once	TRBV28	TRBJ1-1	CATRGSMGQGANTEAFF	TGTGCCACCCGAGGGAGTATGGGACAGGGGGCGAACACTGAAGCTTTCTTT
14	NA	NA	TRBV29-1	TRBJ2-1	CSVGGGTGRNEQFF	TGCAGCGTTGGGGGGGGGACAGGTCGAAATGAGCAGTTCTTC
17	TRBD2	NA	TRBV15	TRBJ2-7	CATSRVPGLAGGYEQYF	TGTGCCACCAGCAGAGTCCCGGGACTAGCGGGGGGATACGAGCAGTACTTC
12	NA	NA	TRBV11-2	TRBJ2-7	CASSSEVYEQYF	TGTGCCAGCAGCTCCGAAGTGTACGAGCAGTACTTC
16	NA	once	TRBV19	TRBJ2-7	CASSMGSVGPSYEQYF	TGTGCCAGTAGTATGGGTTCTGTGGGGCCCTCCTACGAGCAGTACTTC
14	NA	NA	TRBV25-1	TRBJ2-5	CASSGPRGGETQYF	TGTGCCAGCAGTGGCCCCAGGGGGGGGGAGACCCAGTACTTC
13	NA	NA	TRBV29-1	TRBJ2-7	CSVISQGAHEQYF	TGCAGCGTTATTTCTCAGGGTGCCCACGAGCAGTACTTC
12	TRBD1	NA	TRBV5-4	TRBJ2-7	CASSRQGFEQYF	TGTGCCAGCAGCCGACAGGGTTTCGAGCAGTACTTC
15	NA	NA	TRBV28	TRBJ2-7	CASTTLGRGKDEQYF	TGTGCCAGCACCACATTGGGCAGGGGCAAAGACGAGCAGTACTTC
17	NA	NA	TRBV18	TRBJ1-3	CASSPPLGQGVRNTIYF	TGTGCCAGCTCACCACCGTTGGGCCAGGGTGTTAGAAACACCATATATTTT
14	TRBD2	NA	TRBV18	TRBJ2-7	CASSPGLAGEEQYF	TGTGCCAGCTCACCGGGACTAGCGGGAGAGGAGCAGTACTTC
15	TRBD2	NA	TRBV7-9	TRBJ2-1	CASCRASGSKDEQFF	TGTGCCAGCTGCCGGGCTAGCGGGAGCAAGGATGAGCAGTTCTTC
15	NA	NA	TRBV4-2	TRBJ1-4	CASSHSGKGDEKLFF	TGTGCCAGCAGCCATTCAGGAAAGGGCGATGAAAAACTGTTTTTT
12	NA	NA	TRBV4-1	TRBJ1-1	CASRVPGNVAFF	TGCGCCAGCAGGGTACCGGGGAATGTGGCTTTCTTT
12	TRBD1	once	TRBV27	TRBJ1-2	CASAGGNYGYTF	TGTGCCAGCGCAGGGGGGAACTATGGCTACACCTTC
10	NA	NA	TRBV2	TRBJ1-2	CASSEAYYTF	TGTGCCAGCAGTGAAGCGTACTACACCTTC
15	TRBD2	NA	TRBV9	TRBJ2-5	CASSETSGFQETQYF	TGTGCCAGCAGCGAGACTAGCGGGTTCCAAGAGACCCAGTACTTC
15	NA	NA	TRBV5-4	TRBJ1-1	CASSLYTGGPTEAFF	TGTGCCAGCAGCTTGTATACGGGGGGACCCACTGAAGCTTTCTTT
16	NA	NA	TRBV11-2	TRBJ2-5	CASSLLRGYPEETQYF	TGTGCCAGCAGCTTATTGAGGGGATACCCCGAAGAGACCCAGTACTTC
15	TRBD1	NA	TRBV28	TRBJ1-2	CASNADRVSVRGYTF	TGTGCCAGCAACGCCGACAGGGTTTCGGTAAGGGGCTACACCTTC
14	NA	NA	TRBV2	TRBJ1-3	CASRTGNSGNTIYF	TGTGCCAGCAGGACAGGAAACTCCGGAAACACCATATATTTT
15	NA	NA	TRBV9	TRBJ2-3	CASSVLAGAADTQYF	TGTGCCAGCAGCGTACTCGCGGGGGCTGCAGATACGCAGTATTTT
15	TRBD2	NA	TRBV5-1	TRBJ2-1	CASSFSGSTGNEQFF	TGCGCCAGCAGCTTTAGCGGGAGTACTGGTAATGAGCAGTTCTTC
15	TRBD1	few	TRBV5-8	TRBJ1-5	CASSTTGQPSGTQHF	TGTGCCAGCAGTACAACGGGACAGCCGAGTGGGACCCAGCATTTT
15	NA	NA	TRBV14	TRBJ2-4	CASSRSGSAKNIQYF	TGTGCCAGCAGCCGATCAGGGTCAGCCAAAAACATTCAGTACTTC
13	TRBD1	NA	TRBV19	TRBJ1-6	CAGRGQGNSPLHF	TGTGCCGGCCGGGGACAGGGGAATTCACCCCTCCACTTT
13	TRBD1	NA	TRBV27	TRBJ2-5	CASSAQQGETQYF	TGTGCCAGCAGTGCGCAACAGGGGGAGACCCAGTACTTC
15	TRBD1	NA	TRBV25-1	TRBJ1-1	CASSGGTVQGTEAFF	TGTGCCAGCAGTGGGGGGACAGTCCAAGGCACTGAAGCTTTCTTT
13	NA	NA	TRBV30	TRBJ2-7	CAWSMGGTYEQYF	TGTGCCTGGAGTATGGGGGGAACCTACGAGCAGTACTTC